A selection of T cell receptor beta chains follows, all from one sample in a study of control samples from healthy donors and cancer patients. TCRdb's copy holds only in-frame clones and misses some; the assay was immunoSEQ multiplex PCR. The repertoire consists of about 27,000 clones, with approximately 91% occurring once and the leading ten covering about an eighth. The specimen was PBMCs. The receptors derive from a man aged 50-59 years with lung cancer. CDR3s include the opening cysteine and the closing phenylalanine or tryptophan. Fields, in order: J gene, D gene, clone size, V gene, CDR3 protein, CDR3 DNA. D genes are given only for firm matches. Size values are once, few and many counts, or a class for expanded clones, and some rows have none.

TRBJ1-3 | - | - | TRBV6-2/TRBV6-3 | CASSWSYGNTIYF | TGTGCCAGCAGTTGGTCTTATGGAAACACCATATATTTT
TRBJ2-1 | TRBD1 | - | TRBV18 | CASSLTSPGTGDNEQFF | TGTGCCAGCTCACTGACCTCCCCCGGGACAGGGGACAATGAGCAGTTCTTC
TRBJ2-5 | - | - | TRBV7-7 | CASAVGGTEKETQYF | TGTGCTAGCGCCGTGGGAGGTACGGAAAAAGAGACCCAGTACTTC
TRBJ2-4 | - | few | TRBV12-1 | CASSCTGTGRNIQYF | TGTGCCAGCAGCTGTACCGGGACAGGGCGGAACATTCAGTACTTC
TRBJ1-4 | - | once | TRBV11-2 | CASSLELLANEKLFF | TGTGCCAGCAGCTTAGAGCTGTTAGCTAATGAAAAACTGTTTTTT
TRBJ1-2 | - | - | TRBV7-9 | CASSLAGSLGYTF | TGTGCCAGCAGCTTAGCGGGGTCGCTGGGCTACACCTTC
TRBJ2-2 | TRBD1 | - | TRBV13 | CASSPEGIRDRGGTGELFF | TGTGCCAGCAGCCCAGAGGGAATCCGGGACAGGGGTGGTACCGGGGAGCTGTTTTTT
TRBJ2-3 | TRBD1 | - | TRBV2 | CASSRQGGADTQYF | TGTGCCAGCAGCCGACAGGGGGGGGCAGATACGCAGTATTTT
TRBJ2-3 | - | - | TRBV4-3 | CASSQDKGGLNTDTQYF | TGCGCCAGCAGCCAAGATAAGGGCGGGTTGAACACAGATACGCAGTATTTT
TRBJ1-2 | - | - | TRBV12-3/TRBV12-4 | CASSSLNYGYTF | TGTGCCAGCAGTTCCCTTAACTATGGCTACACCTTC
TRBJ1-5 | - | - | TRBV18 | CASSPQGNQPQHF | TGTGCCAGCTCACCTCAGGGCAATCAGCCCCAGCATTTT
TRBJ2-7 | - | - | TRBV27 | CASSFQGQYEQYF | TGTGCCAGCAGTTTCCAAGGACAGTACGAGCAGTACTTC
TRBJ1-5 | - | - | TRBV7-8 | CASSLAEGISNQPQHF | TGTGCCAGCAGCTTAGCTGAGGGCATTAGCAATCAGCCCCAGCATTTT
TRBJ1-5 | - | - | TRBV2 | CASSEGRHSNQPQHF | TGTGCCAGCAGTGAAGGGCGTCATAGCAATCAGCCCCAGCATTTT
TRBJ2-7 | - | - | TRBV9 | CASSVHYEQYF | TGTGCCAGCAGCGTACACTACGAGCAGTACTTC
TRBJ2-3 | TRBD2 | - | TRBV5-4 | CASSPRSASGGVTQYF | TGTGCCAGCAGCCCCCGGTCGGCTAGCGGGGGAGTTACGCAGTATTTT
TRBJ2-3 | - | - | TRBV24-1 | CATSDWGATGSPDTQYF | TGTGCCACCAGTGATTGGGGGGCGACAGGGTCCCCAGATACGCAGTATTTT
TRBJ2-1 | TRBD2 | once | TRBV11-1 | CASSLGLAGGEFF | TGTGCCAGCAGCTTGGGGCTAGCGGGGGGGGAGTTCTTC
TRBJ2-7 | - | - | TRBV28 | CASDREGEQYF | TGTGCCAGCGACAGGGAGGGCGAGCAGTACTTC
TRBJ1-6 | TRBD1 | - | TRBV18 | CASSVNRGRSPLHF | TGTGCCAGCTCAGTAAACAGGGGGCGGTCACCCCTCCACTTT
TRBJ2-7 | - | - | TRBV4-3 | CASSQGSPTSPYEQYF | TGCGCCAGCAGCCAAGGCTCCCCTACTAGCCCCTACGAGCAGTACTTC
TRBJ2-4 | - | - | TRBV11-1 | CASSPGGGVNIQYF | TGTGCCAGCAGCCCCGGCGGCGGGGTAAACATTCAGTACTTC
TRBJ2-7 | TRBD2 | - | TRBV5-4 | CASSLDGSGYYEQYF | TGTGCCAGCAGCTTGGATGGTAGCGGGTACTACGAGCAGTACTTC
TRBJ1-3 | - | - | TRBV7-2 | CASSLVVGAFAGNTIYF | TGTGCCAGCAGCTTAGTGGTAGGGGCTTTCGCTGGAAACACCATATATTTT
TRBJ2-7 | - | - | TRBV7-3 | CASSLNGQGGQQYF | TGTGCCAGCAGCTTAAACGGGCAGGGTGGCCAGCAGTACTTC
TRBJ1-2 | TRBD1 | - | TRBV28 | CASSSGQSNYGYTF | TGTGCCAGCAGTTCGGGACAGTCGAACTATGGCTACACCTTC
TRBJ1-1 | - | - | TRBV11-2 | CASSLAGGTEAFF | TGTGCCAGCAGCTTAGCTGGGGGCACTGAAGCTTTCTTT
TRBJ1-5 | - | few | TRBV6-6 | CASRTGIQPQHF | TGTGCCAGCAGGACAGGAATTCAGCCCCAGCATTTT
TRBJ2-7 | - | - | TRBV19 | CASSISLRGYEQYF | TGTGCCAGTAGTATTTCGCTCCGAGGCTACGAGCAGTACTTC
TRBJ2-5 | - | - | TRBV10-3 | CAISDSPRDQETQYF | TGTGCCATCAGTGATTCCCCGAGGGATCAAGAGACCCAGTACTTC
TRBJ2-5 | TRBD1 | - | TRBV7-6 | CASSASGTGDLETQYF | TGTGCCAGCAGCGCATCCGGGACAGGGGATTTGGAGACCCAGTACTTC
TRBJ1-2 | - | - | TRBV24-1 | CATSEGQRGYTF | TGTGCCACCAGTGAGGGCCAGAGGGGCTACACCTTC
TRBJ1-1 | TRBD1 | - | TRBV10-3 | CAIRGDRVNTEAFF | TGTGCCATCAGAGGGGACAGGGTGAACACTGAAGCTTTCTTT
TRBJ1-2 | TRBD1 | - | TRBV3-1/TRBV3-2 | CASSHGDRVANYGYTF | TGTGCCAGCAGCCATGGGGACAGGGTAGCTAACTATGGCTACACCTTC
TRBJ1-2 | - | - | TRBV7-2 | CASSPRTARYGYTF | TGTGCCAGCAGCCCCCGGACAGCCCGCTATGGCTACACCTTC
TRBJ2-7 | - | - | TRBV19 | CASSGRLGSEQYF | TGTGCCAGTAGTGGCAGACTAGGGAGCGAGCAGTACTTC
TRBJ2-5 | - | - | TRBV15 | CATSRGGNEETQYF | TGTGCCACCAGCAGAGGAGGGAACGAGGAGACCCAGTACTTC
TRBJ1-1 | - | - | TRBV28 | CASSLPQGLAEAFF | TGTGCCAGCAGTTTACCTCAGGGCTTAGCTGAAGCTTTCTTT
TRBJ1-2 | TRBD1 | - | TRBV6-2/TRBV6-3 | CASSPLDREDGYTF | TGTGCCAGCAGCCCCCTCGACAGGGAGGATGGCTACACCTTC
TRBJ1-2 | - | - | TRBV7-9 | CASSPGYGYTF | TGTGCCAGCAGTCCAGGGTATGGCTACACCTTC
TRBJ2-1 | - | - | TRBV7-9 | CASSLKRGSSYNEQFF | TGTGCCAGCAGCCTCAAAAGGGGTAGCTCCTACAATGAGCAGTTCTTC
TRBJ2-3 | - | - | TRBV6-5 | CASTRDPEPDTQYF | TGTGCCAGCACCCGGGACCCCGAGCCAGATACGCAGTATTTT
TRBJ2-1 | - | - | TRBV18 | CASSPSVVSNEQFF | TGTGCCAGCTCACCCAGCGTCGTGTCCAATGAGCAGTTCTTC
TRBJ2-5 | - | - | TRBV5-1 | CASMVAGQGGETQYF | TGCGCCAGCATGGTTGCCGGGCAGGGAGGAGAGACCCAGTACTTC
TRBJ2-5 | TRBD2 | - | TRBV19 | CASSIPSGGQETQYF | TGTGCCAGTAGTATCCCTAGCGGGGGACAAGAGACCCAGTACTTC
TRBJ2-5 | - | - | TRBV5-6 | CASSLAGNRETQYF | TGTGCCAGCAGCTTGGCCGGTAACCGAGAGACCCAGTACTTC